These T cell receptor beta chains were read from a single sample in a study of molecular identifiers for immune sequencing clone quantification. Via MiXCR, TCRdb re-called the PCR reads, giving one row per CDR3 protein. The sample has roughly 93,000 distinct CDR3 sequences; around 27% are singletons. The sample taken for sequencing was naive CD8+ T cells from blood, with Jurkat cell RNA spiked in. Receptor source: a human donor in good health. Some libraries in this study had Jurkat cell RNA spiked in. Both conserved end residues are part of each CDR3. D genes are given only for firm matches. Expanded clones get a size class; other rows say once, few or many, or leave the size out.

j_call | v_call | clone_size | d_call | cdr3_nt | cdr3_aa
TRBJ2-2 | TRBV12-3/TRBV12-4 | many | - | TGTGCCAGCACCCCCTGGATTGGCGGGGGGGAGCTGTTTTTT | CASTPWIGGGELFF
TRBJ1-5 | TRBV27 | few | - | TGTGCCAGCAGTTATTCTAACGATCAGCCCCAGCATTTT | CASSYSNDQPQHF
TRBJ2-1 | TRBV9 | - | - | TGTGCCAGCAGCGTCACGGGGAGCTCCTACAATGAGCAGTTCTTC | CASSVTGSSYNEQFF
TRBJ1-1 | TRBV20-1 | many | - | TGCAGTGCTAGAGGGACAGCGAATCTGAACACTGAAGCTTTCTTT | CSARGTANLNTEAFF
TRBJ2-7 | TRBV29-1 | - | - | TGCAGCGTTACGGTCTCCTACGAGCAGTACTTC | CSVTVSYEQYF
TRBJ2-7 | TRBV5-4 | many | - | TGTGCCAGCAGCTCCGGAGAGCTCTACGAGCAGTACTTC | CASSSGELYEQYF
TRBJ2-1 | TRBV6-6 | many | - | TGTGCCAGCAGTCACACCCTAGCCGGTGAGCAGTTCTTC | CASSHTLAGEQFF
TRBJ2-3 | TRBV7-2 | - | - | TGTGCCAGCAGCTTCGGAGTAGTATACACAGATACGCAGTATTTT | CASSFGVVYTDTQYF
TRBJ1-5 | TRBV2 | many | TRBD1 | TGTGCCAGCAGCGGACGACCGGGACAGGGGGCGTATAGCAATCAGCCCCAGCATTTT | CASSGRPGQGAYSNQPQHF
TRBJ2-1 | TRBV12-3/TRBV12-4 | many | TRBD2 | TGTGCCAGCAGTTTGGGGGGAGCGGGACAGTTCTTC | CASSLGGAGQFF
TRBJ2-7 | TRBV5-5 | many | - | TGTGCCAGCAGCTTGACTCCGTTTTCGGGGGAGCAGTACTTC | CASSLTPFSGEQYF
TRBJ2-3 | TRBV5-8 | - | TRBD2 | TGTGCCAGCAGCTTGGGATCGGGACTAAACACAGATACGCAGTATTTT | CASSLGSGLNTDTQYF
TRBJ1-1 | TRBV4-3 | - | - | TGCGCCAGCAGCCAAAGACTCTTGGTGGCCACTGGAGCTTTCTTT | CASSQRLLVATGAFF
TRBJ1-2 | TRBV9 | - | TRBD1 | TGTGCCAGCAACCAGGGACAGAACTATGGCTACACCTTC | CASNQGQNYGYTF
TRBJ2-1 | TRBV2 | once | - | TGTGCCAGCAGCCCGTGGGGGTCGGTGGCCTACAATGAGCAGTTCTTC | CASSPWGSVAYNEQFF
TRBJ2-5 | TRBV28 | - | TRBD2 | TGTGCCAGCACCGGGGGACTAGCGGGAGTGGAGACCCAGTACTTC | CASTGGLAGVETQYF
TRBJ1-1 | TRBV29-1 | many | - | TGCAGCGTTTTACCGAACACTGAAGCTTTCTTT | CSVLPNTEAFF
TRBJ1-1 | TRBV15 | - | - | TGTGCCACCGGTAATGGTTACCACTACCTTAGCGGAGCTTTCTTT | CATGNGYHYLSGAFF
TRBJ2-7 | TRBV7-9 | - | - | TGTGCCAGCAGCTCTACGCGGGCCAGTTCCTCCTACGAGCAGTACTTC | CASSSTRASSSYEQYF
TRBJ2-5 | TRBV6-5 | - | TRBD1 | TGTGCCAGCAGTCCGATGACAGGGCAAGAGACCCAGTACTTC | CASSPMTGQETQYF
TRBJ2-7 | TRBV11-2 | few | - | TGTGCCAGCAGCTTCCATTCAGCTGGGCCGTACGAGCAGTACTTC | CASSFHSAGPYEQYF
TRBJ1-4 | TRBV7-6 | - | - | TGTGCCAGCAGCCCTGGGGTATGGGGATTTAATGAAAAACTGTTTTTT | CASSPGVWGFNEKLFF
TRBJ2-2 | TRBV7-3 | - | - | TGTGCCAGCAGCCTGTTCCTCGCTTCCCCCGGGGAGCTGTTTTTT | CASSLFLASPGELFF
TRBJ2-1 | TRBV11-2 | many | - | TGTGCCAGCAGCCCCCCCGACTACAATGAGCAGTTCTTC | CASSPPDYNEQFF
TRBJ2-7 | TRBV24-1 | - | - | TGTGCCACCAATCTAGCGACCAACTCCTACGAGCAGTACTTC | CATNLATNSYEQYF
TRBJ2-5 | TRBV7-9 | - | TRBD2 | TGTGCCAACAGCGTAGGGCTAGCGGGGCCCCAAGAGACCCAGTACTTC | CANSVGLAGPQETQYF
TRBJ2-7 | TRBV9 | few | TRBD2 | TGTGCCAGCAGCGAGGGACGAGCGGGACCTTCCTACGAGCAGTACTTC | CASSEGRAGPSYEQYF
TRBJ2-7 | TRBV12-3/TRBV12-4 | many | TRBD2 | TGTGCCAGCAACCCGGGGGGTGCGTCCTACGAGCAGTACTTC | CASNPGGASYEQYF
TRBJ2-1 | TRBV5-6 | - | TRBD2 | TGTGCCAGCAGCCTAGGACTAGCGGATGGTGAGCAGTTCTTC | CASSLGLADGEQFF